This T cell receptor (beta chain) appears in the sequencing data of a study of T cells of healthy individuals. This CDR3 spans 16 amino acids. The V end was cut by 6 bases, the J end by 3 bases, with 19 bases between. Germline V gene data show CDR1 as MNHNS and CDR2 as SASEGT. TCRdb ran MiXCR on the 5' RACE reads and lists one entry per CDR3 protein. This table has fewer than 90,000 distinct CDR3 sequences, more than 4.5% appearing once. This clonotype was counted many times. V is TRBV6-1 and J is TRBJ2-3; tentatively, D is TRBD2 (6 bases). The origin of this receptor is a female donor in good health. CDR3 sequence (DNA): TGTGCCAGCAGCGAGAAGGTACCGGGAGTAACAGATACGCAGTATTTT. Its translation: CASSEKVPGVTDTQYF.